A single sample is the source of the 26 T cell receptor beta chains below, sequenced in a study of breast tumors, draining lymph nodes, adjacent tissues. A single record per CDR3 protein comes from TCRdb applying MiXCR to the multiplex PCR reads. The sample lists about 230,000 distinct CDR3 sequences; about a third were seen once. Axillary draining lymph nodes of breast cancer patients supplied the node samples. Sequenced: axillary lymph node tissue. These receptors were obtained from a female donor with breast cancer. Some clones in this sample may be carry-over from other donors' samples.

This clonotype was picked up many times. V usage is TRBV5-5 and J usage is TRBJ1-3; D unclear. V was shortened by 1 base and J by 0 bases, with 5 bases between the two germline ends. Germline loops: CDR1 SGHKS, CDR2 YYEKEE (reference sequence). The CDR3 has 14 amino acids. CDR3 loop: CASSLRDSGNTIYF. The CDR3 DNA follows: TGTGCCAGCAGCTTGCGGGACTCTGGAAACACCATATATTTT. Combining the CDR3 with reference TRBV5-5 and TRBJ1-3 gives the whole variable domain DAGVTQSPTHLIKTRGQQVTLRCSPISGHKSVSWYQQVLGQGPQFIFQYYEKEERGRGNFPDRFSARQFPNYSSELNVNALLLGDSALYLCASSLRDSGNTIYFGEGSWLTVV.

Ten or more counts support this clonotype. The chain links TRBV19 to TRBJ2-1; TRBD2 is a possible D gene (5 bases). Looked up from germline, CDR1 is LNHDA and CDR2 is SQIVND (reference sequence). V lost 8 bases to trimming and J lost 3 bases, with 11 bases between them. CDR3 length: 13 amino acids. This CDR3 is CASAGSRYNEQFF. The CDR3 region has the DNA TGTGCCAGTGCGGGCTCACGCTACAATGAGCAGTTCTTC.

At least ten counts were recorded for this clonotype. The junction departs from the called germline gene at one end, perhaps through a read error. The V and J genes are TRBV6-6 and TRBJ1-2; D call uncertain. This CDR3 contains 13 residues. The germline V gene encodes CDR1 MNHNY and CDR2 SVGAGI (reference sequence). The CDR3 loop is CASSHSSFAADTF. CDR3 bases: TGTGCCAGCAGTCACTCGTCGTTTGCAGCCGACACCTTC.

This clonotype was found many times. V and J are TRBV6-1 and TRBJ2-2; TRBD1 is a possible D gene (6 bases). This CDR3 comprises 17 residues. Germline loops: CDR1 MNHNS, CDR2 SASEGT. V dropped 5 bases and J dropped 4 bases, with 20 bases sitting between them. The CDR3 sequence: CASSPFGIGQITGELFF. DNA for the CDR3: TGTGCCAGCAGTCCGTTTGGTATTGGACAGATCACCGGGGAGCTGTTTTTT.

The chain combines TRBV6-5 with TRBJ1-2, with TRBD1 as a possible D gene (5 bases). The V end lost 5 bases, the J end lost 8 bases, and 21 bases lay between the germline ends. The CDR3 extends over 15 amino acids. Germline V lookup: CDR1 MNHEY, CDR2 SVGAGI. The CDR3 spells CASSHGAGRARGYTF. The DNA of the CDR3 is TGTGCCAGCAGTCACGGTGCAGGGCGGGCGCGGGGCTACACCTTC.

This clonotype appeared many times. For the CDR3, the DNA is TGCGCCAGCAGCTTGGGGGGATCCACTAACTATGGCTACACCTTC. Encoded protein: CASSLGGSTNYGYTF. The V call is TRBV5-1, the J call TRBJ1-2; no definite D call. The CDR3 is 15 residues long. Germline CDR1 reads SGHRS; CDR2 reads YFSETQ. Trimming left V 0 bases short and J 0 bases short, with 9 bases between.

This clonotype was seen just once. It may be a read error: a sequence one base away is much more abundant. The conserved phenylalanine or tryptophan normally closing the CDR3 is absent here, so this likely arose from a read error. V usage is TRBV5-4 and J usage is TRBJ2-1; 10 nucleotides match TRBD2. CDR3 length: 14 residues. The germline gives CDR1 SGHNT, CDR2 YYREEE (reference sequence). The V gene end was trimmed by 5 bases and the J gene end by 8 bases; junction bases not matched to a gene: 7. CDR3 protein: CASRSSGSGYEQFL. In DNA, the CDR3 is TGTGCCAGCAGGTCTAGCGGGAGTGGCTATGAGCAGTTCCTC.

This clonotype was recorded at least ten times. The chain joins TRBV20-1 to TRBJ2-1; D is perhaps TRBD2 (5 bases). Germline lookup yields CDR1 DFQATT and CDR2 SNEGSKA (reference sequence). The CDR3 covers 13 residues. The CDR3 region has the DNA TGCACAGCGGCGGATAGCTCCTACAATGAGCAGTTCTTC. Amino acid sequence: CTAADSSYNEQFF.

This clonotype was seen at least ten times. The chain combines TRBV20-1 with TRBJ1-5, with a weak D call TRBD1 (5 bases). Trimming removed 5 bases at V and 5 bases at J, with 16 bases between. Germline CDR1 DFQATT, CDR2 SNEGSKA (reference sequence). The CDR3 contains 14 residues. The CDR3 DNA follows: TGCAGTGCTCTGGGGCAGGACTACGATCAGCCCCAGCATTTT. Translation: CSALGQDYDQPQHF.

This clonotype was counted at least ten times. The chain recombines TRBV10-3 with TRBJ1-5; the match to TRBD1 covers 7 bases. V dropped 2 bases and J dropped 11; count of bases not matched to a gene: 6. Per germline, CDR1 ENHRY and CDR2 SYGVKD. The CDR3 sequence is 13 residues long. In DNA, the CDR3 is TGTGCCATCAGTGAGACAGACAGGGTGGCCCAGCATTTT. Its translation is CAISETDRVAQHF.

Ten or more counts support this clonotype. The rearrangement uses TRBV2 and TRBJ2-6, with no clear D. V lost 9 bases and J lost 4, with 13 bases in between. CDR3 length: 14 residues. Germline V CDR1 and CDR2: SNHLY, FYNNEI. The CDR3 protein is CASSEALGANVLTF. Written as DNA, the CDR3 is TGTGCCAGTTCCGAGGCTCTGGGGGCCAACGTCCTGACTTTC.

The rearrangement links TRBV10-3 to TRBJ2-3, with 12 bases matching TRBD1. Germline-derived CDR1 and CDR2 are ENHRY and SYGVKD. This CDR3 spans 16 amino acids. Trimming took 8 bases from V and 4 from J; bases not matched to a gene: 10. CDR3 coding DNA: TGTGCCATCGAACTAGCGGGACAGGGGGCCTCAGATACGCAGTATTTT. Encoded protein: CAIELAGQGASDTQYF.

This clonotype was counted at least ten times. V gene TRBV6-1 combines with J gene TRBJ1-5; the D gene is possibly TRBD1 (6 bases). The V end was cut by 0 bases, the J end by 1 base, with 22 bases between. This CDR3 spans 20 amino acids. Germline V gene lookup returns CDR1 MNHNS and CDR2 SASEGT. CDR3 nucleotide sequence: TGTGCCAGCAGTGAAGCGCGAGTCGCGAGGTTAAGGGGGAGCAATCAGCCCCAGCATTTT. It codes for CASSEARVARLRGSNQPQHF.

This clonotype was picked up many times. The genes are TRBV5-1 and TRBJ2-1; 12 nucleotides align to TRBD2. Germline values: CDR1 SGHRS, CDR2 YFSETQ. The CDR3 length is 16 residues. V trimming: 4 bases; J trimming: 6 bases; junction bases outside the gene matches: 8. The CDR3 nucleotides are TGCGCCAGCAGCCTTCTAGCGGGAGGGCCTGGCAATGAGCAGTTCTTC. It translates to CASSLLAGGPGNEQFF.

Comments on this clonotype: The CDR3 does not end in the conserved phenylalanine or tryptophan, so this is likely a read error. V gene TRBV9 combines with J gene TRBJ2-7; TRBD1 matches at 10 bases. The CDR3 consists of 13 residues. CDR1 is SGDLS, CDR2 YYNGEE, per germline. Trimming at V came to 3 bases and at J to 4 bases, leaving 1 base not matched to a gene. CDR3 sequence reads: CASSGQGAYEQYL. DNA of the CDR3: TGTGCCAGCAGCGGACAGGGGGCTTACGAGCAGTACCTC.

This clonotype has a count of ten or more. This rearrangement joins TRBV6-5 to TRBJ2-1; weak D call: TRBD2 (6 bases). Trimming pared 5 bases from V and 8 bases from J, leaving 10 bases between. Germline CDR1 is MNHEY and CDR2 is SVGAGI. The CDR3 contains 12 residues. The CDR3 coding sequence is TGTGCCAGCAGTACCAAGCGGGATGAGCAGTTCTTC. This gives the protein CASSTKRDEQFF.

This chain joins TRBV6-2 or TRBV6-3 and TRBJ2-1; D is ambiguous. CDR3 length: 15 amino acids. V was shortened by 8 bases and J by 10 bases, with 24 bases between the two germline ends. The germline gives CDR1 MNHEY, CDR2 SVGEGT. The CDR3 nucleotides are TGTGCCAGCCGAAATTATAGAGGCCCCTCGACAGAGCAGTTCTTC. Amino acids: CASRNYRGPSTEQFF.

The gene calls are TRBV2 and TRBJ2-1, with 8 bases lining up with TRBD2. After removal of 11 bases from V and 8 bases from J, the junction contained 17 bases not matched to a gene. The CDR3 is 15 amino acids. In germline, CDR1 is SNHLY, CDR2 FYNNEI. The CDR3 protein is CAGIAPGGRWDEQFF. CDR3 bases: TGTGCCGGCATCGCTCCTGGCGGGAGGTGGGATGAGCAGTTCTTC.

This clonotype was detected many times. The V call is TRBV4-1, the J call TRBJ2-2; 7 bases agree with TRBD2. CDR1 is MGHRA and CDR2 is YSYEKL in the germline V gene. The CDR3 totals 17 residues. V was clipped by 0 bases and J by 5 bases; unmatched bases: 9. The CDR3 loop is CASSQEIWTRETGELFF. The CDR3 DNA follows: TGCGCCAGCAGCCAAGAAATATGGACTAGAGAGACCGGGGAGCTGTTTTTT.

The chain employs TRBV6-6 and TRBJ2-3; 13 bases map to TRBD2. The CDR3 has 18 residues. Germline V CDR1 and CDR2: MNHNY, SVGAGI (reference sequence). V was pared by 5 bases and J by 4 bases, with 12 bases of the junction left unmatched. CDR3 loop: CASSLGLAGVGGADTQYF. The CDR3 nucleotides are TGTGCCAGCAGTCTCGGACTAGCGGGAGTCGGTGGCGCAGATACGCAGTATTTT.

In its sample, this clonotype was seen many times. The V call is TRBV11-3, the J call TRBJ2-1; possibly TRBD2 for D (6 bases). The CDR3 is made up of 17 amino acids. Looked up from germline, CDR1 is SGHNT and CDR2 is YENEEA. Trimming took 3 bases from V and 2 from J, leaving 17 bases between them. CDR3 nucleotide sequence: TGTGCCAGCAGCTTTGGCCGAGCGGGCTCTCCCTACAATGAGCAGTTCTTC. It codes for CASSFGRAGSPYNEQFF.

A remark on this clonotype: This sequence may be a read error, since a much larger clone differs from it by one base. The J gene is TRBJ2-7, the V gene TRBV18, with 7 bases lining up with TRBD1. CDR1 is KGHSH and CDR2 is LQKENI in the germline V gene. The CDR3 loop spans 12 amino acids. CDR3 protein: CAGSPQGDEQYF. The CDR3 DNA is TGTGCCGGCTCACCGCAGGGGGACGAGCAGTACTTC. Full variable domain (outside the CDR3, taken from reference TRBV18 and TRBJ2-7): NAGVMQNPRHLVRRRGQEARLRCSPMKGHSHVYWYRQLPEEGLKFMVYLQKENIIDESGMPKERFSAEFPKEGPSILRIQQVVRGDSAAYFCAGSPQGDEQYFGPGTRLTVT.

V gene TRBV4-3 combines with J gene TRBJ1-6, with 9 bases fitting TRBD1. Germline values: CDR1 LGHNA, CDR2 YSLEER. The V and J ends lost 4 bases and 6 bases, in that order; junction bases with no gene match: 16. The CDR3 runs 19 residues. The CDR3 bases are TGCGCCAGCAGCCGACAGCGGGAGGGCCCGACAGGGGGTAATTCACCCCTCCACTTT. This gives the protein CASSRQREGPTGGNSPLHF.

This clonotype was counted many times. The chain joins TRBV7-2 to TRBJ1-4; 9 nucleotides match TRBD1. The germline CDR1 and CDR2 sequences are SGHTA and FQGNSA. The CDR3 totals 15 residues. After removal of 5 bases from V and 7 bases from J, the junction contained 8 bases not matched to a gene. This CDR3 reads CASSASGTGFEKLFF. The CDR3 nucleotides read TGTGCCAGCAGCGCCTCCGGGACAGGGTTTGAAAAACTGTTTTTT.

The table lists this clonotype with a few counts. V is TRBV28 and J is TRBJ2-1; 7 positions match TRBD2. CDR1 is MDHEN, CDR2 SYDVKM, per germline. V trimming: 6 bases; J trimming: 5 bases; junction bases outside the gene matches: 13. CDR3 length: 16 residues. CDR3 region: CASSLTSGKYNNEQFF. CDR3 nucleotides: TGTGCCAGCAGCCTCACCAGCGGGAAGTATAACAATGAGCAGTTCTTC.

This clonotype turned up a few times. J is TRBJ1-1 and V is TRBV6-5; D unclear. V was pared by 0 bases and J by 6 bases, with 23 bases between. The CDR3 consists of 18 residues. The germline V gene has CDR1 MNHEY and CDR2 SVGAGI. For the CDR3, the DNA is TGTGCCAGCAGTTACTCGAGGCGCCGGGGAGACGAGGGCCCTGAAGCTTTCTTT. It translates to CASSYSRRRGDEGPEAFF.